These T cell receptor beta chains were read from a single sample in a study of blood T cell repertoires in COVID-19. TCRdb keeps only in-frame clones here, not all; method: immunoSEQ multiplex PCR. Of about 40,000 clones in the sample, approximately 80% are singletons; the top ten hold around 24%. Sequences were obtained from peripheral blood. These receptor sequences come from a human donor with acute or convalescent COVID-19. The donor label of this sample is uncertain. The CDR3 runs from the conserved cysteine through the conserved F or W. Fields, in order: J gene, V gene, clone size, D gene, CDR3 DNA, CDR3 protein. The D gene is left open where the match is weak. Not all rows give a size; the values are once, few, many and, for expanded clones, a class.

J: TRBJ2-7
V: TRBV7-8
size: once
D: TRBD1
DNA: TGTGCCAGCAGCCTACAGAGGGGGACAGAAGGCTCCTACGAGCAGTACTTC
CDR3: CASSLQRGTEGSYEQYF

J: TRBJ1-2
V: TRBV4-1
size: NA
D: TRBD1
DNA: TGCGCCAGCAGCTTAAGCCGACAGGGGATTGATGGCTACACCTTC
CDR3: CASSLSRQGIDGYTF

J: TRBJ1-1
V: TRBV6-2/TRBV6-3
size: NA
D: TRBD1
DNA: TGTGCCAGCAGTTCCCCACAGGGGGCCCCGTGGACTGAAGCTTTCTTT
CDR3: CASSSPQGAPWTEAFF

J: TRBJ1-6
V: TRBV2
size: NA
D: NA
DNA: TGTGCCAGCAGTGATCTTGAGGGCTTCAATTCACCCCTCCACTTT
CDR3: CASSDLEGFNSPLHF

J: TRBJ2-1
V: TRBV6-2/TRBV6-3
size: NA
D: TRBD2
DNA: TGTGCCAGCAGTTTCGGGGGGTACAATGAGCAGTTCTTC
CDR3: CASSFGGYNEQFF

J: TRBJ2-1
V: TRBV30
size: NA
D: NA
DNA: TGTGCCTGGAGTGTATCCGACGGGGAGCAGTTCTTC
CDR3: CAWSVSDGEQFF

J: TRBJ2-5
V: TRBV5-5
size: once
D: TRBD2
DNA: TGTGCCAGCAGCTCATCTACCGGGACTACCGAGACCCAGTACTTC
CDR3: CASSSSTGTTETQYF

J: TRBJ2-6
V: TRBV5-6
size: NA
D: NA
DNA: TGTGCCAGCACTGAGGGACTCTTAGGTGGGGCCAACGTCCTGACTTTC
CDR3: CASTEGLLGGANVLTF

J: TRBJ2-3
V: TRBV10-1
size: NA
D: TRBD2
DNA: TGCGCCAGCAGGCGGGGACTAGCCGCCACAGATACGCAGTATTTT
CDR3: CASRRGLAATDTQYF

J: TRBJ2-7
V: TRBV27
size: NA
D: TRBD1
DNA: TGTGCCAGCAGCGTAATAAACAGGGGTGGCTACGAGCAGTACTTC
CDR3: CASSVINRGGYEQYF

J: TRBJ2-2
V: TRBV6-6
size: few
D: NA
DNA: TGTGCCAGCATACAGGGACGGACGAACACCGGGGAGCTGTTTTTT
CDR3: CASIQGRTNTGELFF

J: TRBJ1-4
V: TRBV2
size: NA
D: NA
DNA: TGTGCCAGCAGTGAGGAGTCGGAAAAACTGTTTTTT
CDR3: CASSEESEKLFF

J: TRBJ2-1
V: TRBV10-3
size: NA
D: TRBD1
DNA: TGTGCCGCCACACGAGGAACAACAGGGGCCAATGAGCAGTTCTTC
CDR3: CAATRGTTGANEQFF

J: TRBJ1-1
V: TRBV4-2
size: NA
D: NA
DNA: TGTGCCAGCAGCCCCCAGGGGCCCGGGTCTCCTGAAGCTTTCTTT
CDR3: CASSPQGPGSPEAFF

J: TRBJ1-1
V: TRBV7-9
size: NA
D: NA
DNA: TGTGCCAGCAGCCCGCGGCAGGGTGAGACTGAAGCTTTCTTT
CDR3: CASSPRQGETEAFF

J: TRBJ1-1
V: TRBV28
size: NA
D: NA
DNA: TGTGCCAGCAGTTTTTCGCTCGGTGGGCTAGCCGCTGAAGCTTTCTTT
CDR3: CASSFSLGGLAAEAFF

J: TRBJ2-1
V: TRBV3-1/TRBV3-2
size: NA
D: NA
DNA: TGTGCCAGCAGCCAAACCGGACTACGGGTTAACAATGAGCAGTTCTTC
CDR3: CASSQTGLRVNNEQFF

J: TRBJ2-7
V: TRBV15
size: NA
D: NA
DNA: TGTGCCACCAGCGGCCGGGGTCACGAGCAGTACTTC
CDR3: CATSGRGHEQYF

J: TRBJ1-5
V: TRBV28
size: NA
D: TRBD1
DNA: TGTGCCAGCAGTCCGGGACAGCCCAATTCCCTAAGCAATCAGCCCCAGCATTTT
CDR3: CASSPGQPNSLSNQPQHF

J: TRBJ2-5
V: TRBV10-3
size: NA
D: TRBD1
DNA: TGTGCCATCAGTGGGGGACAGGGGACCGAAGAGACCCAGTACTTC
CDR3: CAISGGQGTEETQYF

J: TRBJ2-1
V: TRBV5-6
size: once
D: TRBD2
DNA: TGTGCCAGCAGCTGGGACTATAACAATGAGCAGTTCTTC
CDR3: CASSWDYNNEQFF

J: TRBJ1-1
V: TRBV5-6
size: NA
D: NA
DNA: TGTGCCAGCAGCTTGGGCGGAATGAACACTGAAGCTTTCTTT
CDR3: CASSLGGMNTEAFF

J: TRBJ1-2
V: TRBV5-4
size: NA
D: TRBD1
DNA: TGTGCCAGCAGCTTCGGACAGGGAGGATATGGCTACACCTTC
CDR3: CASSFGQGGYGYTF

J: TRBJ2-3
V: TRBV5-4
size: NA
D: NA
DNA: TGTGCCAGCAGCCGAGACCAGGGGGGATGGGGCACAGATACGCAGTATTTT
CDR3: CASSRDQGGWGTDTQYF

J: TRBJ2-1
V: TRBV3-1/TRBV3-2
size: few
D: NA
DNA: TGTGCCAGCAGCCTAGTTGCTAATGAGCAGTTCTTC
CDR3: CASSLVANEQFF

J: TRBJ2-5
V: TRBV6-5
size: NA
D: NA
DNA: TGTGCCAGCAGTCCACCTAGGAGTCGGGAGACCCAGTACTTC
CDR3: CASSPPRSRETQYF

J: TRBJ1-2
V: TRBV7-8
size: NA
D: NA
DNA: TGTGCCAGCAGCTTAACGGGGGGTAAATATGGCTACACCTTC
CDR3: CASSLTGGKYGYTF

J: TRBJ2-7
V: TRBV27
size: NA
D: NA
DNA: TGTGCCAGCAGTTTAGGGGCCAAGGGCTACGAGCAGTACTTC
CDR3: CASSLGAKGYEQYF

J: TRBJ2-3
V: TRBV30
size: NA
D: NA
DNA: TGTGCCTGCACCCAGGGGTCAGGGACAGATACGCAGTATTTT
CDR3: CACTQGSGTDTQYF

J: TRBJ1-1
V: TRBV18
size: few
D: NA
DNA: TGTGCCAGCTCACCTCAACAGGGTTGGACTGAAGCTTTCTTT
CDR3: CASSPQQGWTEAFF

J: TRBJ1-1
V: TRBV18
size: once
D: NA
DNA: TGTGCCAGCTCACCAGCGGCGGGGGGAGGACGGACTGAAGCTTTCTTT
CDR3: CASSPAAGGGRTEAFF

J: TRBJ2-3
V: TRBV7-3
size: NA
D: NA
DNA: TGTGCCAGCAGCTTAACTGGGGGGATAGATACGCAGTATTTT
CDR3: CASSLTGGIDTQYF

J: TRBJ2-3
V: TRBV7-3
size: NA
D: TRBD1
DNA: TGTGCCAGCAGCTTGGGAGCCTCGGGGGACAGGGGCACAGATACGCAGTATTTT
CDR3: CASSLGASGDRGTDTQYF

J: TRBJ2-7
V: TRBV25-1
size: NA
D: TRBD2
DNA: TGTGCCAGCAGTGACTCGACTAGCGGGGGATACGAGCAGTACTTC
CDR3: CASSDSTSGGYEQYF

J: TRBJ1-1
V: TRBV5-3
size: NA
D: TRBD1
DNA: TGTGCCAGAAGCAAGATGGCCAGGGGGATGGCGAACACTGAAGCTTTCTTT
CDR3: CARSKMARGMANTEAFF

J: TRBJ1-6
V: TRBV19
size: NA
D: TRBD1
DNA: TGTGCCAGCAGGACAGGGGATTCACCCCTCCACTTT
CDR3: CASRTGDSPLHF

J: TRBJ2-7
V: TRBV7-8
size: NA
D: NA
DNA: TGTGCCAGCAGCTTACGTCCAGGGGCCCTCGACTCAACCTACGAGCAGTACTTC
CDR3: CASSLRPGALDSTYEQYF

J: TRBJ2-5
V: TRBV2
size: NA
D: NA
DNA: TGTGCCAGCCGTCGAGGTGCCCAAGAGACCCAGTACTTC
CDR3: CASRRGAQETQYF

J: TRBJ1-3
V: TRBV7-2
size: once
D: NA
DNA: TGTGCCAGCAGCCGCGACAGGAAGACTGGAAACACCATATATTTT
CDR3: CASSRDRKTGNTIYF

J: TRBJ2-7
V: TRBV7-2
size: NA
D: TRBD2
DNA: TGTGCCAGCAGCTTCGGCCTAGCGGCCTACGAGCAGTACTTC
CDR3: CASSFGLAAYEQYF

J: TRBJ2-5
V: TRBV7-3
size: NA
D: TRBD1
DNA: TGTGCCAGCAGCTTTGACAGGGGCGAACAAGAGACCCAGTACTTC
CDR3: CASSFDRGEQETQYF

J: TRBJ2-7
V: TRBV15
size: NA
D: TRBD1
DNA: TGTGCCACCAGCAGCAGACAGGGCCTAACCTACGAGCAGTACTTC
CDR3: CATSSRQGLTYEQYF